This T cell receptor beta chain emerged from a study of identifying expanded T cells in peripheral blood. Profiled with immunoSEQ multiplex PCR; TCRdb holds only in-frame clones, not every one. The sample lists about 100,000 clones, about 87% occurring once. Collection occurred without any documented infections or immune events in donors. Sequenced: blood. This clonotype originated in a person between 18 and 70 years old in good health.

The CDR3 loop reads CASSLETFSGNTIYF. Here the CDR3 DNA reads TGCGCCAGCAGCTTGGAAACGTTCTCTGGAAACACCATATATTTT. The chain carries TRBV5-1 and TRBJ1-3, with D uncertain. This CDR3 contains 15 residues. The V gene's germline CDR1 is SGHRS and CDR2 YFSETQ. The V end was cut by 0 bases, the J end by 0 bases, with 7 bases between.